The 13 T cell receptor beta chains below all came from one sample that was sequenced in a study of cytomegalovirus exposure and HLA in healthy donors. Repertoires were generated with immunoSEQ multiplex PCR, while TCRdb's copy carries only in-frame clones and drops some. The sample lists 120,000 to 150,000 clones; around 85% were seen once. The sample was PBMCs. Receptors originate from a man aged 18 to 29 in good health and CMV-seronegative.

The chain employs TRBV7-8 and TRBJ2-1; D gene uncertain. Trimming took 2 bases from V and 4 from J, leaving 18 bases between them. CDR3 length equals 17 residues. Germline loops: CDR1 SGHVS, CDR2 FQNEAQ. As DNA, the CDR3 is TGTGCCAGCAGCTTAAGGATTCAAGGAGTGACTTACAATGAGCAGTTCTTC. Protein: CASSLRIQGVTYNEQFF. The whole variable domain, remainder taken from reference TRBV7-8 and TRBJ2-1, is GAGVSQSPRYKVAKRGQDVALRCDPISGHVSLFWYQQALGQGPEFLTYFQNEAQLDKSGLPSDRFFAERPEGSVSTLKIQRTQQEDSAVYLCASSLRIQGVTYNEQFFGPGTRLTVL.

Regarding this clone: A single base is all that separates this from a far larger clone, so a read error is likely. The V and J genes are TRBV6-1 and TRBJ2-3, with TRBD2 matching 12 bases. Germline V lookup: CDR1 MNHNS, CDR2 SASEGT. This CDR3 is built from 15 residues. After removal of 4 bases from V and 1 base from J, the junction contained 0 bases not matched to a gene. The CDR3 nucleotides are TGTGCCAGCAGTGGACTAGCGGGGGGCACAGATACGCAGTATTTT. Translation gives CASSGLAGGTDTQYF.

This clone has just one count. DNA of the CDR3: TGCGCCAGCAGCCAGGCCAATGGCGGGGGCAAGTCGGAGCAGTACTTC. Protein sequence: CASSQANGGGKSEQYF. The chain uses TRBV4-1 and TRBJ2-7; D might be TRBD2 (7 bases). CDR3 length equals 16 residues. In germline, CDR1 is MGHRA, CDR2 YSYEKL. Trimming cost V 3 bases and J 7 bases, with 22 bases left between them.

The CDR3 loop is CASSLARGVDTQYF. DNA for the CDR3: TGTGCCAGCAGCTTAGCTCGCGGCGTGGATACGCAGTATTTT. The chain combines TRBV7-2 with TRBJ2-3; D remains ambiguous. This CDR3 contains 14 residues. The V gene's germline CDR1 is SGHTA and CDR2 FQGNSA. Trimming stripped 0 bases from V and 6 bases from J, with 10 bases between. The variable domain in full, completed from reference TRBV7-2 and TRBJ2-3, reads GAGVSQSPSNKVTEKGKDVELRCDPISGHTALYWYRQSLGQGLEFLIYFQGNSAPDKSGLPSDRFSAERTGGSVSTLTIQRTQQEDSAVYLCASSLARGVDTQYFGPGTRLTVL.

J is TRBJ2-7 and V is TRBV5-4, with 13 bases that match TRBD2. Germline V gene data show CDR1 as SGHNT and CDR2 as YYREEE (reference sequence). Germline trimming cut 3 bases from V and 3 bases from J; bases unmatched to any gene: 3. The CDR3 runs 15 residues. CDR3 sequence (DNA): TGTGCCAGCAGCTCACTAGCGGGGGGGGACTACGAGCAGTACTTC. This sequence encodes CASSSLAGGDYEQYF. Full variable domain (outside the CDR3, taken from reference TRBV5-4 and TRBJ2-7): ETGVTQSPTHLIKTRGQQVTLRCSSQSGHNTVSWYQQALGQGPQFIFQYYREEENGRGNFPPRFSGLQFPNYSSELNVNALELDDSALYLCASSSLAGGDYEQYFGPGTRLTVT.

The chain is built from TRBV6-7 and TRBJ2-1, with 7 bases aligning to TRBD1. TRBV6-7 is known as an ORF, though its function is uncertain. The J segment lost 5 bases and the V segment lost 7 bases, leaving 11 bases of the junction unmatched. The CDR3 is 15 amino acids. CDR3 nucleotides: TGTGCCAGCAACCCCGACAGGGAGAATAACAATGAGCAGTTCTTC. Translating it yields CASNPDRENNNEQFF.

This clone was counted only a few times. This chain links TRBV14 with TRBJ1-1; 7 bases map to TRBD1. This CDR3 is 13 amino acids long. Per the germline V gene, CDR1 is SGHDN and CDR2 is FVKESK. J was trimmed by 4 bases and V by 5 bases; bases with no gene match: 4. CDR3 region: CASSIPGGTEAFF. In DNA, the CDR3 is TGTGCCAGCAGCATACCAGGGGGCACTGAAGCTTTCTTT.

This rearrangement joins TRBV6-5 to TRBJ1-2; TRBD1 is a possible D gene (5 bases). V shed 6 bases and J shed 0 bases, with 14 bases lying between them. This CDR3 is 15 amino acids long. CDR1 and CDR2 from the germline V gene are MNHEY and SVGAGI. CDR3 residues: CASRGGDRTNYGYTF. CDR3 sequence (DNA): TGTGCCAGCAGGGGCGGGGACCGCACTAACTATGGCTACACCTTC.

This clone was found many times. The rearrangement joins TRBV29-1 to TRBJ1-2, with D perhaps TRBD1 (6 bases). V was shortened by 5 bases and J by 2 bases, with 9 bases between the two germline ends. This CDR3 is built from 12 residues. The germline V gene encodes CDR1 SQVTM and CDR2 ANQGSEA. In nucleotides, the CDR3 is TGCAGCGTTTCAGGGGACAACTATGGCTACACCTTC. This translates into CSVSGDNYGYTF.

The chain uses TRBV7-9 and TRBJ1-5; tentative D call: TRBD1 (6 bases). Trimming left V 5 bases short and J 2 bases short, with 16 bases between. The germline V gene encodes CDR1 SEHNR and CDR2 FQNEAQ (reference sequence). The CDR3 runs to 16 residues. Here the CDR3 reads CASSPSTGQGNQPQHF. DNA for the CDR3: TGTGCCAGCAGCCCCTCCACAGGGCAGGGCAATCAGCCCCAGCATTTT.

CDR3 residues: CASRPSILAGVQETQYF. The CDR3 nucleotides are TGTGCCAGCAGGCCATCAATTCTAGCGGGGGTACAAGAGACCCAGTACTTC. The chain couples TRBV5-6 to TRBJ2-5, with TRBD2 matching over 10 bases. The CDR3 length is 17 residues. Germline lookup yields CDR1 SGHDT and CDR2 YYEEEE. V was clipped by 5 bases and J by 2 bases; unmatched bases: 12.

The chain uses TRBV27 and TRBJ2-7, with D perhaps TRBD2 (5 bases). The CDR3 spans 16 residues. In germline, CDR1 is MNHEY, CDR2 SMNVEV (reference sequence). V lost 2 bases, J lost 0 bases, and 14 bases lay in between. The CDR3 bases are TGTGCCAGCAGTTTAACTCACGGACTGAGCTCCTACGAGCAGTACTTC. Translating gives CASSLTHGLSSYEQYF.

The chain joins TRBV4-1 to TRBJ2-3; 8 nucleotides match TRBD2. The CDR3 is 17 amino acids. CDR1 is MGHRA and CDR2 is YSYEKL in the germline V gene. The junction had 12 bases not matched to a gene; V was cut back by 1 base and J by 6 bases. CDR3 sequence: CASSQGIARGRLDTQYF. CDR3 in DNA: TGCGCCAGCAGCCAAGGTATAGCGCGCGGGAGGTTGGATACGCAGTATTTT.